This entry features one T cell receptor beta chain sequence. This sample is drawn from a study of blood T cell repertoires in COVID-19. Sequenced by immunoSEQ multiplex PCR; TCRdb stores in-frame clones only, minus some. The data show about 300,000 clones, about 89% seen once. Germline loops: CDR1 SGHTA, CDR2 FQGNSA. CDR3 length: 13 amino acids. Trimming took off 2 bases at V and 6 bases at J, with 8 bases between the two ends. Sequenced input: PBMCs or T cells enriched from blood (not recorded which). The chain combines TRBV7-2 with TRBJ1-5; tentative D call: TRBD1 (5 bases). This TCR derives from a woman in her late teens or twenties who had recovered from COVID-19. CDR3 sequence reads: CASSLKGIQPQHF. As DNA, the CDR3 is TGTGCCAGCAGCTTAAAGGGGATTCAGCCCCAGCATTTT.